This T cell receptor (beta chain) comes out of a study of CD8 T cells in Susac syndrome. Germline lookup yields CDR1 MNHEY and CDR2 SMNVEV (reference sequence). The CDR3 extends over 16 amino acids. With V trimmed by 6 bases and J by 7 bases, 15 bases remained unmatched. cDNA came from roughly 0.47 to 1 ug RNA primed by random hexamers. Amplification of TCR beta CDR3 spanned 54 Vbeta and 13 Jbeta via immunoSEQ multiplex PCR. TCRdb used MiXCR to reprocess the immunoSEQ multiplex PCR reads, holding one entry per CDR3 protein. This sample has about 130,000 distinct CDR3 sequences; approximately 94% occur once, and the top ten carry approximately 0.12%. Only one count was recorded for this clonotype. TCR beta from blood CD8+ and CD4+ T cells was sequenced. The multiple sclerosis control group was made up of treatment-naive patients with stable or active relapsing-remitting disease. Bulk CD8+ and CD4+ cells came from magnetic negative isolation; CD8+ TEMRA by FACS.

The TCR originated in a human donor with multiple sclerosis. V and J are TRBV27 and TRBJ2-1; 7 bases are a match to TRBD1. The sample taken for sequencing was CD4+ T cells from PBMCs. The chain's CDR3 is CASSLLGMTGRNEQFF. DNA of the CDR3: TGTGCCAGCAGCCTTCTCGGGATGACAGGGAGAAATGAGCAGTTCTTC.